This is a list of T cell receptor beta chains from one sample in a study of beta chain features in type 1 diabetes. TCRdb keeps only in-frame clones here, not all; method: immunoSEQ multiplex PCR. The sample includes 120,000 to 150,000 clones, around 50% of them seen just once. Sample: Tregs from blood. The receptors derive from a man aged 18 to 35 in good health. The CDR3 runs from the conserved cysteine through the conserved F or W. D genes are given only for firm matches. Clone size is given for some rows only: seen once, a few or many times, or a class if the clone is expanded.

>-|TRBJ1-5|TRBV6-6|TRBD1
TGTGCCAGCAGAATGGGGACAGGGATTAGCAATCAGCCCCAGCATTTT
CASRMGTGISNQPQHF
>few|TRBJ1-1|TRBV4-3|-
TGCGCCAGCAGCCAAGATCTCAGGTCCACTGAAGCTTTCTTT
CASSQDLRSTEAFF
>once|TRBJ2-3|TRBV9|TRBD2
TGTGCCAGCAGCACCCGGACTAGCGGGGGCGCGGATACGCAGTATTTT
CASSTRTSGGADTQYF
>-|TRBJ2-3|TRBV29-1|-
TGCAGCGTTGGGCAGGGGACAGATACGCAGTATTTT
CSVGQGTDTQYF
>-|TRBJ2-5|TRBV7-2|TRBD2
TGTGCCAGCAGCTTAGGGTGGCGGGGGGAGGGAGAGACCCAGTACTTC
CASSLGWRGEGETQYF
>many|TRBJ2-4|TRBV7-2|-
TGTGCCAGCAGCAAACCCTCCACAGGGATTCAGTACTTC
CASSKPSTGIQYF
>once|TRBJ2-3|TRBV7-2|TRBD2
TGTGCCAGCAGCGAAACACTAGCGTCTAGCACAGATACGCAGTATTTT
CASSETLASSTDTQYF
>-|TRBJ2-7|TRBV4-2|TRBD2
TGTGCCAGCAGCCAGGGACCCCTAGCGGGAGAGCGCTACGAGCAGTACTTC
CASSQGPLAGERYEQYF
>-|TRBJ2-5|TRBV6-6|-
TGTGCCAGCAGTGACGTGGGCACACACGGCGAGACCCAGTACTTC
CASSDVGTHGETQYF
>few|TRBJ2-1|TRBV7-3|TRBD1
TGTGCCAGCAGCTTGGGACAGTCCTACAATGAGCAGTTCTTC
CASSLGQSYNEQFF
>few|TRBJ2-3|TRBV7-2|-
TGTGCCAGCAGCCAAACGGGTGATACGCAGTATTTT
CASSQTGDTQYF
>-|TRBJ2-5|TRBV5-1|TRBD2
TGCGCCAGCAGCTTGGCTGCGAGCGGGAGATTCCAAGAGACCCAGTACTTC
CASSLAASGRFQETQYF
>-|TRBJ2-3|TRBV7-9|-
TGTGCCAGCAGCTTATACGGGAATACGCAGTATTTT
CASSLYGNTQYF
>-|TRBJ1-1|TRBV7-9|-
TGTGCCAGCAGCGTGACAGAACTGTCCCTCGAAGCTTTCTTT
CASSVTELSLEAFF
>-|TRBJ1-1|TRBV18|-
TGTGCCAGCTCACCAGGCGGAGTACAAGCTTTCTTT
CASSPGGVQAFF
>-|TRBJ2-4|TRBV29-1|TRBD1
TGCAGCGTTGATGTACAGGGGTTAAACATTCAGTACTTC
CSVDVQGLNIQYF
>few|TRBJ1-1|TRBV4-1|-
TGCGCCAGCAGCCAAGAAGCCCGGTACGGCACTGAAGCTTTCTTT
CASSQEARYGTEAFF
>-|TRBJ2-5|TRBV29-1|-
TGCAGCGTTGTGTGGCAGCAAGAGACCCAGTACTTC
CSVVWQQETQYF
>-|TRBJ1-4|TRBV6-5|TRBD1
TGTGCCAGCAGTTACGGAGGGGGCGCGATAGAAAAACTGTTTTTT
CASSYGGGAIEKLFF
>-|TRBJ2-1|TRBV4-1|TRBD1
TGCGCCAGCAGCCGACAGGGTAGGAATGAGCAGTTCTTC
CASSRQGRNEQFF
>few|TRBJ2-3|TRBV5-1|-
TGCGCCAGCAGCTTGGAGGGTCAGGGCGCAGATACGCAGTATTTT
CASSLEGQGADTQYF
>-|TRBJ2-3|TRBV7-3|TRBD2
TGTGCCTCCAAGCGGGAGGGGGGCACAGATACGCAGTATTTT
CASKREGGTDTQYF
>few|TRBJ2-3|TRBV29-1|-
TGCAGCGCTGGACCGGGACACAGCACAGATACGCAGTATTTT
CSAGPGHSTDTQYF
>few|TRBJ2-4|TRBV5-6|-
TGTGCCAGCAGCAAACGGCAAAGTGGGGCCTGGACGAAAAACATTCAGTACTTC
CASSKRQSGAWTKNIQYF
>-|TRBJ1-4|TRBV6-1|-
TGTGCCAGCAGTGAGGTTCCGGGGAGTGAAAAACTGTTTTTT
CASSEVPGSEKLFF
>-|TRBJ2-7|TRBV27|TRBD2
TGTGCCAGCAGCCCCCTGGGAGGGGCATTGGGCGAGCAGTACTTC
CASSPLGGALGEQYF
>-|TRBJ2-7|TRBV15|-
TGTGCCACCAGCAGACTGGGACATGGAAACTACGAGCAGTACTTC
CATSRLGHGNYEQYF
>-|TRBJ2-7|TRBV6-1|TRBD1
TGTGCCAGCAGTGGGACAGGGGGTTTCCACGAGCAGTACTTC
CASSGTGGFHEQYF
>-|TRBJ1-4|TRBV6-6|-
TGTGCCAGCAGTTTACACGATAATGAAAAACTGTTTTTT
CASSLHDNEKLFF
>-|TRBJ2-7|TRBV18|-
TGTGCCAGCTCACCAGCACAGTACTACGAGCAGTACTTC
CASSPAQYYEQYF
>-|TRBJ2-7|TRBV18|-
TGTGCCAGCTCAGGCCTATCGGGGATCTGGTCCTACGAGCAGTACTTC
CASSGLSGIWSYEQYF
>-|TRBJ1-6|TRBV7-2|TRBD1
TGTGCCAGCAGCCAAAGAGGGGGCAGGGGCGTTAATTCACCCCTCCACTTT
CASSQRGGRGVNSPLHF
>-|TRBJ2-7|TRBV6-6|TRBD2
TGTGCCAGCAGCCTAGGACTAGCGGGAGTGGGGGAGCAGTACTTC
CASSLGLAGVGEQYF
>-|TRBJ2-7|TRBV7-3|-
TGTGCCAGCAGCCTCCAGGGTCCTCCCCTCTCGACGGAGCAGTACTTC
CASSLQGPPLSTEQYF
>-|TRBJ2-7|TRBV7-6|-
TGTGCCAGCAGCTTGGGGGGGCTTGGCGAGCAGTACTTC
CASSLGGLGEQYF
>-|TRBJ1-4|TRBV5-1|-
TGCGCCAGCAGGCCTGGGAGGGAAACAGCAACTAATGAAAAACTGTTTTTT
CASRPGRETATNEKLFF
>-|TRBJ2-3|TRBV7-2|TRBD1
TGTGCCAGCAGCCGACAGGGGTCTGGTCGTTGGATTTTT
CASSRQGSGRWIF
>-|TRBJ1-2|TRBV27|TRBD1
TGTGCCAGCAGTACAGGGGGCTGGGGCTACACCTTC
CASSTGGWGYTF
>-|TRBJ1-5|TRBV30|-
TGTGCCTGGAGTGTAGGAGGGCCGGGTCAGCCCCAGCATTTT
CAWSVGGPGQPQHF
>-|TRBJ1-1|TRBV18|-
TGTGCCAGCTCACCCATAATGACAGTTGGCTTGAACACTGAAGCTTTCTTT
CASSPIMTVGLNTEAFF
>-|TRBJ1-3|TRBV7-9|-
TGTGCCAGCAGCTACAGCTGGAACACCATATATTTT
CASSYSWNTIYF
>-|TRBJ2-3|TRBV6-5|TRBD2
TGTGCCAGCAGTTACACCCTAGCGGGAGGGTGGGATACGCAGTATTTT
CASSYTLAGGWDTQYF
>-|TRBJ1-1|TRBV30|-
TGTGCCTGCGCTATGAACACTGAAGCTTTCTTT
CACAMNTEAFF
>-|TRBJ2-3|TRBV7-8|TRBD2
TGTGCCAGCAGCTTAGCGGAGCGGGGGGGCACAGATACGCAGTATTTT
CASSLAERGGTDTQYF
>-|TRBJ2-2|TRBV19|-
TGTGCCAGTACCCCCCTCCCTCCGAACACCGGGGAGCTGTTTTTT
CASTPLPPNTGELFF
>-|TRBJ2-3|TRBV5-4|TRBD2
TGTGCCAGCAGCATTGGACTAGCGGATTTTTATAGCACAGATACGCAGTATTTT
CASSIGLADFYSTDTQYF
>-|TRBJ1-4|TRBV28|-
TGTGCCAGCTCAGACAGACTTAATGAAAAACTGTTTTTT
CASSDRLNEKLFF
>-|TRBJ2-2|TRBV5-1|-
TGCGCCAGCAGCTTGGCCCAGTTCACCGGGGAGCTGTTTTTT
CASSLAQFTGELFF
>few|TRBJ1-5|TRBV30|-
TGTGCCTGGACCGTAGCAGCTAATCAGCCCCAGCATTTT
CAWTVAANQPQHF
>-|TRBJ2-3|TRBV4-1|TRBD2
TGCGCCAGCAGCCGATCAACTAGCGGGAGAAAGGATACGCAGTATTTT
CASSRSTSGRKDTQYF
>once|TRBJ2-2|TRBV5-1|-
TGCGCCAGCAGCTCAAGGGGCAGCACCGGGGAGCTGTTTTTT
CASSSRGSTGELFF
>once|TRBJ2-2|TRBV9|TRBD1
TGTGCCAGCAGCGAACTCCGGACAGGGGGCTCAATGGACACCGGGGAGCTGTTTTTT
CASSELRTGGSMDTGELFF
>-|TRBJ1-2|TRBV2|TRBD1
TGTGCCAGCAGTGTCGGGACAGCCGGCTACACCTTC
CASSVGTAGYTF
>-|TRBJ1-2|TRBV25-1|-
TGTGCCAGCCAGACAGGATCGACGGGCTACACCTTC
CASQTGSTGYTF
>-|TRBJ2-7|TRBV27|TRBD2
TGTGCCAGCAGTTCGGGGGGGCCCGACGAGCAGTACTTC
CASSSGGPDEQYF
>once|TRBJ2-7|TRBV6-5|TRBD1
TGTGCCAGCAGTGATAACAGGGGAACTGCCGAGCAGTACTTC
CASSDNRGTAEQYF
>-|TRBJ2-4|TRBV7-2|-
TGTGCCAGCAGCTTAACCCGGGACACTCACATTCAGTACTTC
CASSLTRDTHIQYF